What follows describes a single T cell receptor (beta chain). Its antigen remains unidentified. Regarding treatment: roughly 18 received Ad26.COV2.S at low or high dose, single or two shots; about 5 received placebo; per-sample allocation not given. Sampling was done on day 63 after the first vaccine or placebo injection. Clones were read by immunoSEQ multiplex PCR, and TCRdb kept only the in-frame ones, dropping some. The repertoire holds approximately 360,000 clones, with about 80% as singletons. This record belongs to a study of Ad26.COV2.S vaccination and SARS-CoV-2 variants. Study-level information: Ad26.COV2.S given intramuscularly, once or twice 56 days apart.

The germline CDR1 and CDR2 sequences are SNHLY and FYNNEI. The V segment lost 4 bases and the J segment 2 bases; nucleotides outside the gene matches: 4. CDR3 size: 14 residues. Overall study findings and caveats: Spike-specific TCR breadth in vaccine recipients exceeded that seen in placebo recipients.

This specimen consisted of peripheral blood, obtained in a trial of Ad26.COV2.S vaccine versus placebo. V usage is TRBV2 and J usage is TRBJ1-1; 7 bases are shared with TRBD1. This TCR derives from a person between 18 and 60 years old who received the Ad26.COV2.S COVID-19 vaccine or a placebo. The CDR3 loop reads CASSVNRGNTEAFF. The CDR3 DNA reads TGTGCCAGCAGTGTAAACAGGGGCAACACTGAAGCTTTCTTT.